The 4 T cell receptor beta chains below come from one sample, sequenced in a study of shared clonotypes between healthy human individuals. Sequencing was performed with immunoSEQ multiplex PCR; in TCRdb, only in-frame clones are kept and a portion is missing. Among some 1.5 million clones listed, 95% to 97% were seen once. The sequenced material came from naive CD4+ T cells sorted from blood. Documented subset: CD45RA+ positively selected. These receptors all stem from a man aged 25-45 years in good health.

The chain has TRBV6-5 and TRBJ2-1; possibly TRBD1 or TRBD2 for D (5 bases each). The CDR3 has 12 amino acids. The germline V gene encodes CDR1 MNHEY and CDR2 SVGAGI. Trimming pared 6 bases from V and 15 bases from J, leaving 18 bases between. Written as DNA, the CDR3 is TGTGCCAGCAGCGATGGGACCAGTGGGCGGTTCTTC. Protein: CASSDGTSGRFF.

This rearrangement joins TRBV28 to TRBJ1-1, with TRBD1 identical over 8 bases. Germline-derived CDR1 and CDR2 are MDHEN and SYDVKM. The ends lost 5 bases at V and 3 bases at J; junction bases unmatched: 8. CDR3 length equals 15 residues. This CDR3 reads CASSLRQGRDTEAFF. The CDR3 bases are TGTGCCAGCAGTCTTAGACAGGGGAGGGACACTGAAGCTTTCTTT.

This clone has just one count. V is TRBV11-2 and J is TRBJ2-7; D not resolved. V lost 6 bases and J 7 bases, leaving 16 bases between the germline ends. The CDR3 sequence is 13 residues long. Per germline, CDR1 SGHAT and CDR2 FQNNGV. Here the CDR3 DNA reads TGTGCCAGCAGTCCCCTCTCGACCGGTGAGCAGTACTTC. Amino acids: CASSPLSTGEQYF. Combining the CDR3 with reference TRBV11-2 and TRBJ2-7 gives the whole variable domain EAGVAQSPRYKIIEKRQSVAFWCNPISGHATLYWYQQILGQGPKLLIQFQNNGVVDDSQLPKDRFSAERLKGVDSTLKIQPAKLEDSAVYLCASSPLSTGEQYFGPGTRLTVT.

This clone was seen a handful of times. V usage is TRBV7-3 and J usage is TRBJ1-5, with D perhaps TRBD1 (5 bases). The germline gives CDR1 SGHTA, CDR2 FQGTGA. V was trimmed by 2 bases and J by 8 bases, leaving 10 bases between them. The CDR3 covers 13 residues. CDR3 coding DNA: TGTGCCAGCAGCTTAGATGGGACGGAGCCCCAGCATTTT. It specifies CASSLDGTEPQHF. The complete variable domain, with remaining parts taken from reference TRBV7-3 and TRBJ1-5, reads GAGVSQTPSNKVTEKGKYVELRCDPISGHTALYWYRQSLGQGPEFLIYFQGTGAADDSGLPNDRFFAVRPEGSVSTLKIQRTERGDSAVYLCASSLDGTEPQHFGDGTRLSIL.